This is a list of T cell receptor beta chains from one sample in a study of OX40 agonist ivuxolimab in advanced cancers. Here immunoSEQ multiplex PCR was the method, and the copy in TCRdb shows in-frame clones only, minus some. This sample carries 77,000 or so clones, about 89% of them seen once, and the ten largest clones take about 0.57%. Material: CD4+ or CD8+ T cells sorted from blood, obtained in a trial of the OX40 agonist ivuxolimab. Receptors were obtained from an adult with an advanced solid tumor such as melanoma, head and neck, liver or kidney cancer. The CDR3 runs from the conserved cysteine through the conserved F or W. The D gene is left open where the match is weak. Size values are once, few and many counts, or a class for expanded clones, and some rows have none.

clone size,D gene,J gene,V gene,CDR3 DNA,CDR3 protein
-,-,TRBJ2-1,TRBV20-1,TGCAGTGCTAGTGTCCTGGATGAGCAGTTCTTC,CSASVLDEQFF
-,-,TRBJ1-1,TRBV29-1,TGCAGCGTTGTAGGAAGGATGAACACTGAAGCTTTCTTT,CSVVGRMNTEAFF
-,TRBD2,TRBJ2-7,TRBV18,TGTGCCAGCTCACCTAGGACTAGCGGCTCCTACGAGCAGTACTTC,CASSPRTSGSYEQYF
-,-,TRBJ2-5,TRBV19,TGTGCCAGCAACAGGGGAGGGGAGACCCAGTACTTC,CASNRGGETQYF
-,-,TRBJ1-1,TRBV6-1,TGTGCCAGCAGTGATTATGGGTACCTGAACACTGAAGCTTTCTTT,CASSDYGYLNTEAFF
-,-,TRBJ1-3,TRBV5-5,TGTGCCAGCAGTCAAAACTCTGGAAACACCATATATTTT,CASSQNSGNTIYF
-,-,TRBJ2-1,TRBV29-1,TGCAGCGTTGAAGCCACTCGGGGGCGCACTGAGCAGTTCTTC,CSVEATRGRTEQFF
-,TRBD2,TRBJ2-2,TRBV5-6,TGTGCCAGCAGGAATAAGCGGGGGTACCCCGGCGGGGAGCTGTTTTTT,CASRNKRGYPGGELFF
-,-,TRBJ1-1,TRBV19,TGTGCCAGTAGTATTGATTACGACAGCTCGGGGACTGAAGCTTTCTTT,CASSIDYDSSGTEAFF
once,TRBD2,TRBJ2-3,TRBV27,TGTGCCAGCACCAAAAGGGGACTAGCAGTAGGAGGCACAGATACGCAGTATTTT,CASTKRGLAVGGTDTQYF
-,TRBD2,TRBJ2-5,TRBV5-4,TGTGCCAGCAGCGAGGTGGGAAGCGGGAGAGGCCCGACCCAGTACTTC,CASSEVGSGRGPTQYF
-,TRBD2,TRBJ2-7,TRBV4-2,TGTGCCAGCAGCCAAGTATCTCTAGCGGGCACTTCCTACGAGCAGTACTTC,CASSQVSLAGTSYEQYF
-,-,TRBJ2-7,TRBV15,TGTGCCACCAGCAGAGAGAGGGGAGGGGGTTCCTACGAGCAGTACTTC,CATSRERGGGSYEQYF
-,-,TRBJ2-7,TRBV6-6,TGTGCCAGCAGAGCAGACACCTTAGGCGAGCAGTACTTC,CASRADTLGEQYF
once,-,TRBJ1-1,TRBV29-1,TGCAGCGTTGTAAGATTTATGAACACTGAAGCTTTCTTT,CSVVRFMNTEAFF
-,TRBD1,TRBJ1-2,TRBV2,TGTGCCAGCAACCTGGGACAGCAATATGGCTACACCTTC,CASNLGQQYGYTF
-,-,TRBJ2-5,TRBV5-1,TGCGCCAGCAGCTTGGGACAGCAACAAGAGACCCAGTACTTC,CASSLGQQQETQYF
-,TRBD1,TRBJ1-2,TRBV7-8,TGTGCCAGCAGTTCGGGACAGGGATTCTATGGCTACACCTTC,CASSSGQGFYGYTF
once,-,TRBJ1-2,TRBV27,TGTGCCAGCAGTTTAGAAGGGCCTGGCAGTGATGGCTACACCTTC,CASSLEGPGSDGYTF
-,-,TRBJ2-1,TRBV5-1,TGCGCCAGCAGCACAGGGATGACCTACAATGAGCAGTTCTTC,CASSTGMTYNEQFF
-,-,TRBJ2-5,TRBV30,TGTGCCTGGAGTCGGTCCCCGGGGCACCTTGGGAGAGAGACCCAGTACTTC,CAWSRSPGHLGRETQYF
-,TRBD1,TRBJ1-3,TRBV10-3,TGTGCCATCGGTGGACAGGGAACCTCAAACACCATATATTTT,CAIGGQGTSNTIYF
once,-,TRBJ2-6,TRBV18,TGTGCCAGCTCACCAGAATTGTGGACCAACGTCCTGACTTTC,CASSPELWTNVLTF